The 27 T cell receptor beta chains given below trace back to one sample, sequenced in a study of T cells of healthy individuals. TCRdb analysed the 5' RACE reads with MiXCR anew, one entry per CDR3 protein. The sample comprises tens of thousands of distinct CDR3 sequences, under 20% of which are singletons, and around 4.5% rests with the top ten. Receptor source: a human donor in good health.

This clonotype was seen more than once but under ten times. V is TRBV9 and J is TRBJ2-1, with TRBD2 matching over 12 bases. The length of the CDR3 is 18 residues. Trimming removed 1 base from V and 4 bases from J; junction bases left unmatched: 9. The germline gives CDR1 SGDLS, CDR2 YYNGEE. Here the CDR3 reads CASSVRLAGGRSYNEQFF. CDR3 coding DNA: TGTGCCAGCAGCGTACGCCTAGCGGGGGGGCGAAGTTACAATGAGCAGTTCTTC.

Ten or more counts support this clonotype. The rearrangement joins TRBV20-1 to TRBJ2-7, with D perhaps assigned TRBD1 or TRBD2 (5 bases each). CDR1 is DFQATT and CDR2 is SNEGSKA in the germline V gene (reference sequence). CDR3 length equals 12 residues. V lost 4 bases, J lost 2 bases, and 9 bases lay in between. CDR3: CSAIRGTYEQYF. The CDR3 region has the DNA TGCAGTGCTATTCGGGGCACCTACGAGCAGTACTTC.

This clonotype came up many times. The gene calls are TRBV29-1 and TRBJ2-7; TRBD2 matches at 7 bases. This CDR3 contains 13 residues. CDR1 and CDR2 from the germline V gene are SQVTM and ANQGSEA. V lost 0 bases to trimming and J lost 3 bases; unmatched junction nucleotides: 2. CDR3 sequence (DNA): TGCAGCGTTGAAGATACGGGGGGCTACGAGCAGTACTTC. Translating gives CSVEDTGGYEQYF.

The table lists this clonotype with a few counts. This chain uses TRBV25-1 with TRBJ2-7; maybe TRBD2 (6 bases). Germline V gene data show CDR1 as MGHDK and CDR2 as SYGVNS. This CDR3 spans 14 amino acids. V dropped 6 bases and J dropped 3 bases, with 15 bases sitting between them. CDR3 region: CASSDTRELYEQYF. In DNA, the CDR3 is TGTGCCAGCAGCGATACGCGGGAACTCTACGAGCAGTACTTC.

This clonotype has only a few counts. J is TRBJ1-2 and V is TRBV7-9, with 8 bases lining up with TRBD1. The V and J ends lost 9 bases and 7 bases, in that order; junction bases with no gene match: 10. Looked up from germline, CDR1 is SEHNR and CDR2 is FQNEAQ (reference sequence). The CDR3 covers 13 residues. CDR3 amino acids: CASTGTGKLGYTF. The CDR3 DNA is TGTGCCAGTACCGGGACAGGAAAACTTGGCTACACCTTC.

In this sample, this clonotype turned up a few times. The chain is built from TRBV3-1 and TRBJ2-1, with D perhaps TRBD1 or TRBD2 (5 bases each). Trimming left V 4 bases short and J 6 bases short, with 16 bases between. Germline V gene sequence: CDR1 LGHDT, CDR2 YNNKEL (reference sequence). This CDR3 region has 15 residues. The CDR3 protein is CASSLLAGAGNEQFF. In nucleotides, the CDR3 is TGTGCCAGCAGCCTGCTAGCCGGGGCAGGCAATGAGCAGTTCTTC.

This clonotype has ten or more counts. The V and J genes are TRBV7-9 and TRBJ1-2, with 11 nucleotides matching TRBD1. V shed 7 bases and J 3 bases; nucleotides not matched to a gene: 7. Looked up from germline, CDR1 is SEHNR and CDR2 is FQNEAQ (reference sequence). CDR3 length: 15 residues. The CDR3 DNA is TGTGCCAGCACCCACGGGGACAGGGGGGACTATGGCTACACCTTC. Translated, it gives CASTHGDRGDYGYTF.

In this sample, this clonotype turned up many times. This chain links TRBV23-1 with TRBJ1-5; D is possibly TRBD1 (5 bases). TRBV23-1 carries the ORF label, with uncertain function. V was cut by 4 bases and J by 6 bases, with 25 bases left in between. This CDR3 has 18 amino acids. CDR3: CASSRTGHPGQLGQPQHF. CDR3 DNA sequence: TGCGCCAGCAGTCGCACCGGACACCCGGGCCAACTTGGTCAGCCCCAGCATTTT.

In this sample, this clonotype turned up a few times. V and J are TRBV5-1 and TRBJ1-2, with TRBD1 matching over 8 bases. Per germline, CDR1 SGHRS and CDR2 YFSETQ. The CDR3 contains 14 residues. V was clipped by 3 bases and J by 1 base; unmatched bases: 2. This CDR3 is CASSSTGGNYGYTF. The CDR3 DNA reads as TGCGCCAGCAGCTCCACAGGGGGTAACTATGGCTACACCTTC.

This chain joins TRBV12-3 or TRBV12-4 and TRBJ2-3; 8 nucleotides align to TRBD2. V gave up 3 bases and J gave up 2 bases; unmatched junction bases: 4. The CDR3 consists of 15 residues. CDR3 nucleotide sequence: TGTGCCAGCAGTTTTCAAGCGGGAGACACAGATACGCAGTATTTT. Its protein product is CASSFQAGDTDTQYF.

This clonotype was recorded at least ten times. The rearrangement links TRBV15 to TRBJ1-1; the match to TRBD1 covers 7 bases. The germline V gene has CDR1 LNHNV and CDR2 YYDKDF (reference sequence). The J segment lost 6 bases and the V segment lost 0 bases, leaving 7 bases of the junction unmatched. The CDR3 length is 15 residues. CDR3 DNA: TGTGCCACCAGCAGAGATCTAGGGGGCGCTTCTGAAGCTTTCTTT. This sequence encodes CATSRDLGGASEAFF.

This sequence joins TRBV29-1 and TRBJ2-7, with 10 bases aligning to TRBD1. Germline assignment: CDR1 SQVTM and CDR2 ANQGSEA. The CDR3 totals 13 residues. Trimming took 5 bases from V and 7 from J; bases not matched to a gene: 8. For the CDR3, the DNA is TGCAGCGTTCGAAGGACAGGGGGTAATGAGCAGTACTTC. Its translation: CSVRRTGGNEQYF.

This clonotype was seen ten or more times. The J gene is TRBJ1-3, the V gene TRBV3-1; weak D call: TRBD1 (6 bases). The CDR3 sequence is 16 residues long. V lost 2 bases, J lost 0 bases, and 11 bases lay in between. Germline loops: CDR1 LGHDT, CDR2 YNNKEL (reference sequence). CDR3 sequence reads: CASSQSQGSSGNTIYF. In DNA form, the CDR3 reads TGTGCCAGCAGCCAAAGTCAGGGGAGCTCTGGAAACACCATATATTTT. The variable domain in full, completed from reference TRBV3-1 and TRBJ1-3, reads DTAVSQTPKYLVTQMGNDKSIKCEQNLGHDTMYWYKQDSKKFLKIMFSYNNKELIINETVPNRFSPKSPDKAHLNLHINSLELGDSAVYFCASSQSQGSSGNTIYFGEGSWLTVV.

This clonotype was recorded a few times. This chain connects TRBV5-1 to TRBJ1-1; no definite D call. The germline gives CDR1 SGHRS, CDR2 YFSETQ. V was cut by 4 bases and J by 4 bases, with 17 bases left in between. The CDR3 loop spans 15 amino acids. CDR3 region: CASSPQSNFGTEAFF. The CDR3 DNA follows: TGCGCCAGCAGCCCTCAGAGTAATTTCGGCACTGAAGCTTTCTTT.

This clonotype was recorded a few times. This chain joins TRBV4-1 and TRBJ2-5, with D maybe TRBD2 (6 bases). The germline gives CDR1 MGHRA, CDR2 YSYEKL. The CDR3 runs 13 residues. V lost 4 bases and J 4 bases, leaving 10 bases between the germline ends. The CDR3 sequence is CASSRLVGETQYF. In DNA form, the CDR3 reads TGCGCCAGCAGCCGACTAGTGGGAGAGACCCAGTACTTC.

The sample holds many counts of this clonotype. V usage is TRBV4-2 and J usage is TRBJ2-2; 10 bases are a match to TRBD1. The V segment lost 3 bases and the J segment 7 bases; nucleotides outside the gene matches: 8. The CDR3 sequence is 16 residues long. Germline V gene data show CDR1 as LGHNA and CDR2 as YNFKEQ. The CDR3 sequence is CASSHGTGALGGELFF. CDR3 bases: TGTGCCAGCAGCCACGGGACAGGGGCCCTCGGCGGGGAGCTGTTTTTT.

In its sample, this clonotype was seen a few times. This chain links TRBV5-1 with TRBJ1-4, with D possibly TRBD1 on 5 matching bases. In germline, CDR1 is SGHRS, CDR2 YFSETQ. V was cut by 4 bases and J by 0 bases, with 16 bases left in between. The CDR3 is made up of 17 amino acids. The CDR3 nucleotides are TGCGCCAGCAGCCCCAAGAGGGGCCTTGCAACTAATGAAAAACTGTTTTTT. It codes for CASSPKRGLATNEKLFF.

This clonotype has at least ten counts. The CDR3 protein is CASSLRGQQETQYF. The CDR3 nucleotides are TGTGCCAGCAGTTTACGGGGGCAGCAAGAGACCCAGTACTTC. The gene calls are TRBV28 and TRBJ2-5; D tentatively reads TRBD1 or TRBD2 (6 bases each). With 2 bases removed from V and 2 bases from J, the gap between germline ends came to 9 bases. The length of the CDR3 is 14 residues. The germline gives CDR1 MDHEN, CDR2 SYDVKM.

V is TRBV5-1 and J is TRBJ2-7; possible D gene TRBD1, 6 bases. The CDR3 runs to 14 residues. Trimming left V 0 bases short and J 7 bases short, with 14 bases between. Germline V gene sequence: CDR1 SGHRS, CDR2 YFSETQ. The CDR3 bases are TGCGCCAGCAGCTTGGCCGTGGGGGCAGGGGAGCAGTACTTC. This gives the protein CASSLAVGAGEQYF.

The gene calls are TRBV6-5 and TRBJ1-1; 7 bases agree with TRBD1. With 4 bases clipped from V and 1 base from J, the junction kept 9 bases outside the gene matches. The CDR3 covers 16 residues. The germline gives CDR1 MNHEY, CDR2 SVGAGI. Written as DNA, the CDR3 is TGTGCCAGCAGTTCGCCCGGGACAGTGTGGAACACTGAAGCTTTCTTT. It specifies CASSSPGTVWNTEAFF.

The chain is built from TRBV6-2 or TRBV6-3 and TRBJ2-3; unclear D gene. Germline-derived CDR1 and CDR2 are MNHEY and SVGEGT. Trimming stripped 6 bases from V and 8 bases from J, with 15 bases between. CDR3 size: 13 residues. CDR3 DNA: TGTGCCAGCAGCTCCGGGCTGGTGGTTACGCAGTATTTT. This translates into CASSSGLVVTQYF.

This chain joins TRBV6-2 or TRBV6-3 and TRBJ2-5; TRBD1 matches at 7 bases. The CDR3 contains 14 residues. Trimming cost V 4 bases and J 3 bases; bases outside gene matches: 5. Germline CDR1 and CDR2: MNHEY and SVGEGT. CDR3: CASSSPGTEETQYF. CDR3 nucleotide sequence: TGTGCCAGCAGTTCACCCGGGACAGAAGAGACCCAGTACTTC.

This clonotype was detected a few times. The J gene is TRBJ2-1, the V gene TRBV25-1; TRBD1 is a possible D gene (7 bases). This CDR3 is built from 14 residues. Germline loops: CDR1 MGHDK, CDR2 SYGVNS. V lost 10 bases and J lost 2, with 15 bases in between. This chain's CDR3 is CATGTGEAYNEQFF. The CDR3 coding sequence is TGTGCCACCGGAACAGGGGAGGCCTACAATGAGCAGTTCTTC.

On this clonotype: The junction differs from germline at one of its ends, possibly a read error. J is TRBJ2-7 and V is TRBV5-6; 8 bases are shared with TRBD2. CDR3 size: 15 residues. Per the germline V gene, CDR1 is SGHDT and CDR2 is YYEEEE. The CDR3 loop reads CVSSQPGLEAYEQYF. In nucleotides, the CDR3 is TGTGTCAGCAGCCAACCGGGACTAGAGGCGTACGAGCAGTACTTC.

The V and J genes are TRBV20-1 and TRBJ2-3; 8 bases map to TRBD1. The CDR3 is 12 residues long. Germline V gene sequence: CDR1 DFQATT, CDR2 SNEGSKA (reference sequence). Germline trimming cut 6 bases from V and 7 bases from J; bases unmatched to any gene: 6. CDR3 sequence (DNA): TGCAGTGCGCGGACAGGGTCCTATACGCAGTATTTT. This codes for CSARTGSYTQYF.

In its sample, this clonotype was seen a few times. The chain carries TRBV30 and TRBJ1-1, with 7 bases matching TRBD1. The V gene's germline CDR1 is GTSNPN and CDR2 SVGIG (reference sequence). The CDR3 loop spans 14 amino acids. Germline trimming cut 4 bases from V and 1 base from J; bases unmatched to any gene: 6. CDR3 sequence: CAWTRQGRNTEAFF. DNA for the CDR3: TGTGCCTGGACCAGACAGGGAAGGAACACTGAAGCTTTCTTT.

This clonotype was counted ten times or more. The chain uses TRBV28 and TRBJ2-7; the D is unclear. V was clipped by 5 bases and J by 4 bases, with 15 bases between them. This CDR3 is built from 14 residues. In germline, CDR1 is MDHEN, CDR2 SYDVKM. CDR3 nucleotide sequence: TGTGCCAGCAGTCAGGCCCAAAGAAGGTACGAGCAGTACTTC. Protein product: CASSQAQRRYEQYF.